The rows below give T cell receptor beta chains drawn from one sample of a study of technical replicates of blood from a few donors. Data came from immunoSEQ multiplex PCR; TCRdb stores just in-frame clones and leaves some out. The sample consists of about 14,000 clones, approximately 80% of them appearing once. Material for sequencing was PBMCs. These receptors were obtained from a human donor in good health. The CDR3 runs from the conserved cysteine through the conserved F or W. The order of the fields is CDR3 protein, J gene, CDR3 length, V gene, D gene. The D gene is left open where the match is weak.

cdr3_aa: CASSLRGTNEKLFF
j_call: TRBJ1-4
cdr3_length: 14
v_call: TRBV5-1
d_call: NA

cdr3_aa: CASSYSIQGAYEQYF
j_call: TRBJ2-7
cdr3_length: 15
v_call: TRBV6-5
d_call: TRBD1

cdr3_aa: CSVETRTSTGELFF
j_call: TRBJ2-2
cdr3_length: 14
v_call: TRBV29-1
d_call: NA

cdr3_aa: CASSPSRDKANYGYTF
j_call: TRBJ1-2
cdr3_length: 16
v_call: TRBV7-6
d_call: NA

cdr3_aa: CASSLLTGMNTEAFF
j_call: TRBJ1-1
cdr3_length: 15
v_call: TRBV7-6
d_call: NA

cdr3_aa: CAWRSEGSSAQYF
j_call: TRBJ2-5
cdr3_length: 13
v_call: TRBV30
d_call: NA

cdr3_aa: CASSESLDQPQHF
j_call: TRBJ1-5
cdr3_length: 13
v_call: TRBV2
d_call: NA

cdr3_aa: CASSLQPGLSNQPQHF
j_call: TRBJ1-5
cdr3_length: 16
v_call: TRBV7-2
d_call: NA

cdr3_aa: CASSQDRGSSYEQYF
j_call: TRBJ2-7
cdr3_length: 15
v_call: TRBV4-2
d_call: NA

cdr3_aa: CASSPRQANQPQHF
j_call: TRBJ1-5
cdr3_length: 14
v_call: TRBV7-2
d_call: NA

cdr3_aa: CASSLWVAGGRETQYF
j_call: TRBJ2-5
cdr3_length: 16
v_call: TRBV28
d_call: TRBD2

cdr3_aa: CASSSIGARASYEQYF
j_call: TRBJ2-7
cdr3_length: 16
v_call: TRBV7-2
d_call: NA

cdr3_aa: CASGPGGGGGTQYF
j_call: TRBJ2-3
cdr3_length: 14
v_call: TRBV6-4
d_call: NA

cdr3_aa: CASSELAGVTDTQYF
j_call: TRBJ2-3
cdr3_length: 15
v_call: TRBV2
d_call: TRBD2

cdr3_aa: CASSEGATEAFF
j_call: TRBJ1-1
cdr3_length: 12
v_call: TRBV19
d_call: NA

cdr3_aa: CASGLEQYQETQYF
j_call: TRBJ2-5
cdr3_length: 14
v_call: TRBV12-5
d_call: NA

cdr3_aa: CASSQGLGDKTDEQFF
j_call: TRBJ2-1
cdr3_length: 16
v_call: TRBV4-1
d_call: NA

cdr3_aa: CASSVLAGDTGEQYF
j_call: TRBJ2-7
cdr3_length: 15
v_call: TRBV6-1
d_call: TRBD2

cdr3_aa: CASSEERGFNYGYTF
j_call: TRBJ1-2
cdr3_length: 15
v_call: TRBV2
d_call: NA

cdr3_aa: CASSEFRNSGLQYF
j_call: TRBJ2-4
cdr3_length: 14
v_call: TRBV2
d_call: NA

cdr3_aa: CAWSVYWGGSDGYTF
j_call: TRBJ1-2
cdr3_length: 15
v_call: TRBV30
d_call: NA

cdr3_aa: CASSVGGGPENEQYF
j_call: TRBJ2-7
cdr3_length: 15
v_call: TRBV10-1
d_call: TRBD2

cdr3_aa: CAWGGVSTDTQYF
j_call: TRBJ2-3
cdr3_length: 13
v_call: TRBV30
d_call: NA

cdr3_aa: CASSSGSIRNTIYF
j_call: TRBJ1-3
cdr3_length: 14
v_call: TRBV28
d_call: NA

cdr3_aa: CASSLGQGGHQPQHF
j_call: TRBJ1-5
cdr3_length: 15
v_call: TRBV7-9
d_call: TRBD1

cdr3_aa: CASSFDRGGEQFF
j_call: TRBJ2-1
cdr3_length: 13
v_call: TRBV5-4
d_call: TRBD1

cdr3_aa: CASSFGGAGNEKLFF
j_call: TRBJ1-4
cdr3_length: 15
v_call: TRBV5-4
d_call: NA

cdr3_aa: CASSRGGGSGSFYEQYF
j_call: TRBJ2-7
cdr3_length: 17
v_call: TRBV4-2
d_call: TRBD2

cdr3_aa: CASSVLAGVSTDTQYF
j_call: TRBJ2-3
cdr3_length: 16
v_call: TRBV9
d_call: TRBD2

cdr3_aa: CASSSRLAGKDTQYF
j_call: TRBJ2-3
cdr3_length: 15
v_call: TRBV5-1
d_call: TRBD2

cdr3_aa: CASSLVGGGGEQFF
j_call: TRBJ2-1
cdr3_length: 14
v_call: TRBV7-2
d_call: TRBD2

cdr3_aa: CAISEWRETEAFF
j_call: TRBJ1-1
cdr3_length: 13
v_call: TRBV10-3
d_call: NA

cdr3_aa: CARSYTSGRFAGELFF
j_call: TRBJ2-2
cdr3_length: 16
v_call: TRBV5-3
d_call: TRBD2

cdr3_aa: CASSQDQGPVGPQHF
j_call: TRBJ1-5
cdr3_length: 15
v_call: TRBV4-1
d_call: NA

cdr3_aa: CASHGASYGYTF
j_call: TRBJ1-2
cdr3_length: 12
v_call: TRBV6-5
d_call: NA

cdr3_aa: CASSQDRRLQNYGYTF
j_call: TRBJ1-2
cdr3_length: 16
v_call: TRBV14
d_call: NA

cdr3_aa: CASSTGGSSRDTQYF
j_call: TRBJ2-3
cdr3_length: 15
v_call: TRBV7-2
d_call: NA

cdr3_aa: CASSEQGANYGYTF
j_call: TRBJ1-2
cdr3_length: 14
v_call: TRBV2
d_call: TRBD1

cdr3_aa: CASSLDLAGSNEQFF
j_call: TRBJ2-1
cdr3_length: 15
v_call: TRBV5-4
d_call: TRBD2

cdr3_aa: CASSPGFDNEQFF
j_call: TRBJ2-1
cdr3_length: 13
v_call: TRBV5-1
d_call: NA

cdr3_aa: CATSRDRSGETQYF
j_call: TRBJ2-5
cdr3_length: 14
v_call: TRBV15
d_call: NA